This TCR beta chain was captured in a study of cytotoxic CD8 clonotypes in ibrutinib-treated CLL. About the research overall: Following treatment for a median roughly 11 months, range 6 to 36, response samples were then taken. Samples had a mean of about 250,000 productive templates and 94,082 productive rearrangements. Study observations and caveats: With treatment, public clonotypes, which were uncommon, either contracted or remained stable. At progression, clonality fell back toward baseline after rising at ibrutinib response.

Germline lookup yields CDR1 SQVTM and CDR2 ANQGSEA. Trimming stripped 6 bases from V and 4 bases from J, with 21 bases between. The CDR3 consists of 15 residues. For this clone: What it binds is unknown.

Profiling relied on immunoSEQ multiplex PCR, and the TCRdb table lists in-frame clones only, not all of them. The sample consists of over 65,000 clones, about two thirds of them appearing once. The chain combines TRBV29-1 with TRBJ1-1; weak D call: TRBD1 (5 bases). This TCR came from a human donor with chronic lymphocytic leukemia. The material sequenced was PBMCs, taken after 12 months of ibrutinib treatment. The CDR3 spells CSVAPMEGLVTEAFF. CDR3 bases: TGCAGCGTGGCCCCGATGGAGGGGCTCGTCACTGAAGCTTTCTTT. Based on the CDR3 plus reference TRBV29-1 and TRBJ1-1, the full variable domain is SAVISQKPSRDICQRGTSLTIQCQVDSQVTMMFWYRQQPGQSLTLIATANQGSEATYESGFVIDKFPISRPNLTFSTLTVSNMSPEDSSIYLCSVAPMEGLVTEAFFGQGTRLTVV.